These 19 T cell receptor beta chains share one sample of origin, sequenced in a study of T cells of healthy individuals. MiXCR was run by TCRdb on the 5' RACE reads, yielding one entry per CDR3 protein. The sample yields fewer than 90,000 distinct CDR3 sequences, about 5.5% seen once. The receptors derive from a female donor in good health.

This clonotype was seen repeatedly, ten times or more. The chain joins TRBV6-2 or TRBV6-3 to TRBJ2-1; TRBD2 matches at 9 bases. The ends lost 0 bases at V and 4 bases at J; junction bases unmatched: 7. CDR3 length: 17 amino acids. Germline V gene sequence: CDR1 MNHEY, CDR2 SVGEGT. The DNA for the CDR3 is TGTGCCAGCAGTTACTCGCCGCCTAGCGGGATTTACAATGAGCAGTTCTTC. It yields the protein CASSYSPPSGIYNEQFF.

There are many counts of this clonotype. One junction end disagrees with the germline gene, perhaps due to a read error. The CDR3 is CASSPEGGYEQYF. CDR3 DNA: TGTGCTAGCAGCCCCGAGGGAGGATACGAGCAGTACTTC. The J gene is TRBJ2-7, the V gene TRBV7-7, with D tentatively TRBD2 (6 bases). Germline lookup yields CDR1 SSHAT and CDR2 FNYEAQ (reference sequence). CDR3 length: 13 residues.

This clonotype was seen more than once but under ten times. This rearrangement joins TRBV12-3 or TRBV12-4 to TRBJ2-3, with D unclear. V dropped 3 bases and J dropped 6 bases, with 16 bases sitting between them. This CDR3 region has 15 residues. CDR3 residues: CASSLNRIDMDTQYF. The CDR3 DNA is TGTGCCAGCAGTTTGAACCGGATAGACATGGATACGCAGTATTTT.

The table lists this clonotype with many counts. The rearrangement links TRBV3-2 to TRBJ2-3; the DNA was not used to check the table's D call, TRBD2. TRBV3-2 counts as a pseudogene. There are 16 residues in the CDR3. CDR3 region: CASSQSGPFGTDTQYF. CDR3 bases: TGTGCCAGCAGCCAAAGCGGGCCCTTTGGAACAGATACGCAGTATTTT.

The genes are TRBV5-6 and TRBJ2-1; D is possibly TRBD1 or TRBD2 (5 bases each). CDR3 length equals 12 residues. CDR1 is SGHDT, CDR2 YYEEEE, per germline. With 0 bases removed from V and 12 bases from J, the gap between germline ends came to 10 bases. The CDR3 bases are TGTGCCAGCAGCTTGGGGGGGATTTGGCAGTTCTTC. It is translated as CASSLGGIWQFF.

The chain combines TRBV6-6 with TRBJ1-5; TRBD1 matches at 8 bases. Trimming at V came to 1 base and at J to 1 base, leaving 6 bases not matched to a gene. The length of the CDR3 is 17 residues. The germline V gene has CDR1 MNHNY and CDR2 SVGAGI (reference sequence). Here the CDR3 reads CASSYYLRGRSNQPQHF. CDR3 sequence (DNA): TGTGCCAGCAGTTACTACCTCAGGGGGCGCAGCAATCAGCCCCAGCATTTT.

Many counts were recorded for this clonotype. The chain has TRBV6-5 and TRBJ2-7; unclear D gene. V dropped 7 bases and J dropped 3 bases, with 19 bases sitting between them. The germline V gene encodes CDR1 MNHEY and CDR2 SVGAGI. This CDR3 region has 15 residues. The CDR3 DNA reads as TGTGCCAGCAAGGCCCAGGCGGCAGAATACTACGAGCAGTACTTC. Translated: CASKAQAAEYYEQYF.

Ten or more counts support this clonotype. The gene calls are TRBV12-3 or TRBV12-4 and TRBJ2-2, with a possible D match to TRBD1 (6 bases). V was clipped by 2 bases and J by 0 bases, with 16 bases between them. This CDR3 is built from 18 residues. CDR3 DNA: TGTGCCAGCAGTTTACTCCCTTGGGGGCGGACGAACACCGGGGAGCTGTTTTTT. This sequence encodes CASSLLPWGRTNTGELFF.

Only a few counts were recorded for this clonotype. The chain uses TRBV2 and TRBJ2-6, with no clear D. This CDR3 has 17 amino acids. Germline lookup yields CDR1 SNHLY and CDR2 FYNNEI. The V end was cut by 7 bases, the J end by 3 bases, with 19 bases between. The CDR3 region has the DNA TGTGCCAGCACCCCCGTCCGCACCGAGCATGGGGCCAACGTCCTGACTTTC. As protein: CASTPVRTEHGANVLTF.

This clonotype was recorded a few times. This chain uses TRBV4-2 with TRBJ1-2; the D gene is possibly TRBD1 (5 bases). Germline V lookup: CDR1 LGHNA, CDR2 YNFKEQ. V shed 6 bases and J shed 3 bases, with 11 bases lying between them. This CDR3 region has 13 residues. The CDR3 here is CASSPGTYYGYTF. CDR3 DNA sequence: TGTGCCAGCAGTCCCGGGACCTACTATGGCTACACCTTC.

This clonotype was counted at least ten times. This sequence joins TRBV20-1 and TRBJ2-7; 8 bases fit TRBD2. The CDR3 totals 14 residues. Per germline, CDR1 DFQATT and CDR2 SNEGSKA (reference sequence). With V trimmed by 1 base and J by 3 bases, 5 bases remained unmatched. The CDR3 sequence: CSARVASGGYEQYF. As DNA, the CDR3 is TGCAGTGCTAGAGTTGCGAGCGGGGGCTACGAGCAGTACTTC.

The chain combines TRBV12-3 or TRBV12-4 with TRBJ2-2; D not resolved. The V and J ends lost 4 bases and 6 bases respectively, with 6 bases between them. The CDR3 contains 12 residues. CDR3 residues: CASSSSAGELFF. CDR3 bases: TGTGCCAGCAGTTCATCTGCCGGGGAGCTGTTTTTT.

This clonotype was detected ten times or more. The chain joins TRBV20-1 to TRBJ2-2; 7 bases map to TRBD2. The trim removed 3 bases at V and 4 bases at J, leaving 8 bases unmatched. The CDR3 contains 15 residues. The germline CDR1 and CDR2 sequences are DFQATT and SNEGSKA (reference sequence). CDR3 bases: TGCAGTGCTAGCGGGCGGGAGTATGGCACCGGGGAGCTGTTTTTT. Translation gives CSASGREYGTGELFF.

This clonotype was seen ten or more times. This chain links TRBV7-2 with TRBJ2-7; D is undetermined. V shed 5 bases and J shed 4 bases, with 9 bases lying between them. Germline CDR1 SGHTA, CDR2 FQGNSA. The CDR3 is made up of 12 amino acids. Written as DNA, the CDR3 is TGTGCCAGCAGCCTGACCCGTTACGAGCAGTACTTC. This sequence encodes CASSLTRYEQYF.

This clonotype was seen many times. The V and J genes are TRBV7-9 and TRBJ1-5; no definite D call. Germline lookup yields CDR1 SEHNR and CDR2 FQNEAQ (reference sequence). V was pared by 5 bases and J by 16 bases, with 15 bases between. The CDR3 has 11 amino acids. CDR3 sequence reads: CASSDGATSHF. CDR3 coding DNA: TGTGCCAGCAGCGACGGAGCAACCTCCCATTTT. Complete variable domain (other parts from reference TRBV7-9 and TRBJ1-5): DTGVSQNPRHKITKRGQNVTFRCDPISEHNRLYWYRQTLGQGPEFLTYFQNEAQLEKSRLLSDRFSAERPKGSFSTLEIQRTEQGDSAMYLCASSDGATSHFGDGTRLSIL.

This clonotype was observed a handful of times. The chain couples TRBV11-2 to TRBJ2-2, with a weak D call TRBD2 (5 bases). CDR1 is SGHAT, CDR2 FQNNGV, per germline. Trimming removed 4 bases from V and 3 bases from J, with 6 bases in between. CDR3 size: 13 residues. CDR3 in DNA: TGTGCCAGCAGCTGGACTGACACCGGGGAGCTGTTTTTT. Protein sequence: CASSWTDTGELFF.

This clonotype was seen at least ten times. One junction end does not reproduce the germline sequence, and a read error may be involved. The chain is built from TRBV7-7 and TRBJ1-1; D gene ambiguous. The CDR3 spans 12 residues. Per germline, CDR1 SSHAT and CDR2 FNYEAQ (reference sequence). In nucleotides, the CDR3 is TGTGCTAGCAGCCCTGGACGGGCTGAAGCTTTCTTT. This translates into CASSPGRAEAFF.

The chain recombines TRBV27 with TRBJ2-3; 7 bases agree with TRBD2. The CDR3 totals 16 residues. The J segment lost 0 bases and the V segment lost 5 bases, leaving 8 bases of the junction unmatched. Germline CDR1 MNHEY, CDR2 SMNVEV (reference sequence). Here the CDR3 reads CASSPKRGLSTDTQYF. CDR3 nucleotide sequence: TGTGCCAGCAGTCCCAAGCGGGGCCTTAGCACAGATACGCAGTATTTT.

This clonotype was found many times. The J gene is TRBJ2-7, the V gene TRBV12-3 or TRBV12-4; weak D call: TRBD2 (5 bases). V lost 3 bases, J lost 5 bases, and 11 bases lay in between. CDR3 length: 13 amino acids. The CDR3 region is CASSLDLRDEQYF. The CDR3 DNA reads TGTGCCAGCAGTTTGGACCTGCGGGACGAGCAGTACTTC.